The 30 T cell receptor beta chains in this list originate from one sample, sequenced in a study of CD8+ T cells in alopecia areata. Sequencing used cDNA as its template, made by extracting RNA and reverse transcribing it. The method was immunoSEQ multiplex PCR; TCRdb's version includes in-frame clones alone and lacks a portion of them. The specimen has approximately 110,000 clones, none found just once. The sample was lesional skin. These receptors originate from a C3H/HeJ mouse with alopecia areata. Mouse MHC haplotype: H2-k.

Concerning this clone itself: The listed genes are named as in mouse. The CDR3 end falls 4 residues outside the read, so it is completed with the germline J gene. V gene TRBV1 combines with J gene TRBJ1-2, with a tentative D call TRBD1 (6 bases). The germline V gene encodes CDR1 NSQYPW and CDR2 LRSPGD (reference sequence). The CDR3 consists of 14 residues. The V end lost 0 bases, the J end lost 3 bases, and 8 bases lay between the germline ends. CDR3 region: CTCSADHRDSDYTF. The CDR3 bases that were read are TGCACCTGCAGTGCAGATCACAGGGACTCC.

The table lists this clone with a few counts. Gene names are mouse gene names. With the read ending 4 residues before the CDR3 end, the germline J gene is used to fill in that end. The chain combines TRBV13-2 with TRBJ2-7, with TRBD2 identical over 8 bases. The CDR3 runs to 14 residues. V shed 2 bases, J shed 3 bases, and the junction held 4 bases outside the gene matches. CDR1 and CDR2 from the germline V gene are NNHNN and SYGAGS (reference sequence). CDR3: CASGERGLDYEQYF. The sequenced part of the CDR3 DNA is TGTGCCAGCGGTGAGAGGGGACTGGACTAT.

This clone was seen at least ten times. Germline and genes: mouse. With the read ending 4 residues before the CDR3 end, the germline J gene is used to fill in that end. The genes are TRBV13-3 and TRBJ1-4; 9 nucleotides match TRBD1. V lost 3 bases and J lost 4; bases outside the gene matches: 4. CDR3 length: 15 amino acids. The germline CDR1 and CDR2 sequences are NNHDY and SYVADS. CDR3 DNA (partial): TGTGCCAGCAGTGGGGACAGGGCCGTCAACGAA. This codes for CASSGDRAVNE. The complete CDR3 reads CASSGDRAVNERLFF.

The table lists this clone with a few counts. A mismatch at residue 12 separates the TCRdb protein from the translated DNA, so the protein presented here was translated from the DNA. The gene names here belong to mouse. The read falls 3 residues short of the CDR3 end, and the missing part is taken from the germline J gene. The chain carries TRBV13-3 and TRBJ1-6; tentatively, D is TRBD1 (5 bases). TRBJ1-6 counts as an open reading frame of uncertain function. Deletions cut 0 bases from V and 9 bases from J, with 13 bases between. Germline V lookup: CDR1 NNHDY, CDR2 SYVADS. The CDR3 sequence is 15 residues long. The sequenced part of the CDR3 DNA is TGTGCCAGCAGTGATGCAGGCAGAAGGGGTTCGCCC. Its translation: CASSDAGRRGSP. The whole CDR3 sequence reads CASSDAGRRGSPLYF.

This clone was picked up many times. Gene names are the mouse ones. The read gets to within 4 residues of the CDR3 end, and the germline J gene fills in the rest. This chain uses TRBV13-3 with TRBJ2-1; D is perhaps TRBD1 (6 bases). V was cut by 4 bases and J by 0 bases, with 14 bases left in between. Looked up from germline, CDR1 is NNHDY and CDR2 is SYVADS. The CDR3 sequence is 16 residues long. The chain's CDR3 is CASSYLGQYNYAEQFF. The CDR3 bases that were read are TGTGCCAGCAGTTACCTCGGACAGTATAACTATGCT.

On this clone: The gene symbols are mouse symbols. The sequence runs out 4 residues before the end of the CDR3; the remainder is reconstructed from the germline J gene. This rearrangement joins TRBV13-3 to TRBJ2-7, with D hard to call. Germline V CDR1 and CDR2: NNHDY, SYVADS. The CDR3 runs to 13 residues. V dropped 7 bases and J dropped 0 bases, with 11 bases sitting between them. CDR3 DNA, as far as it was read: TGTGCCAGCTCGACGGCAGGCTCCTAT. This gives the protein CASSTAGSY. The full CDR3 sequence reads CASSTAGSYEQYF.

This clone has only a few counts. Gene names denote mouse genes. The CDR3 sequence is CASSKHRVNTEVFF. The CDR3 bases that were read are TGTGCCAGCAGTAAACACAGGGTGAACACA. J is TRBJ1-1 and V is TRBV19, with a tentative D call TRBD1 (6 bases). The read ends 4 residues early relative to the CDR3; the germline J gene fills the gap. Germline CDR1 and CDR2: FNHDT and SITEND (reference sequence). The CDR3 loop spans 14 amino acids. Deletions cut 3 bases from V and 1 base from J, with 10 bases between. Looking up the rest from reference TRBV19 and TRBJ1-1 gives the full variable domain: GGIITQTPKFLIGQEGQKLTLKCQQNFNHDTMYWYRQDSGKGLRLIYYSITENDLQKGDLSEGYDASREKKSSFSLTVTSAQKNEMAVFLCASSKHRVNTEVFFGKGTRLTVV.

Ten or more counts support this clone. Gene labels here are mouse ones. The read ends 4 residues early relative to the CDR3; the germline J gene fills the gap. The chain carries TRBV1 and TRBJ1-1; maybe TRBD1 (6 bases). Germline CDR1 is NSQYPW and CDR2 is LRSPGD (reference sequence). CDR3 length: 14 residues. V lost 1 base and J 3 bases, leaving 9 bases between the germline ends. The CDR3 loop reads CTCSAGRTDTEVFF. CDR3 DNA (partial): TGCACCTGCAGTGCAGGAAGGACAGACACA.

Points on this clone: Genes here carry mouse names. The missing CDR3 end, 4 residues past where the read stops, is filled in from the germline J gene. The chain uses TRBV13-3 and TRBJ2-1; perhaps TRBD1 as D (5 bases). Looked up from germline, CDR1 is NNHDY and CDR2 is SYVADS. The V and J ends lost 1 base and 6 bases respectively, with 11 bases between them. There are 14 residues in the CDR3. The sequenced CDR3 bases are TGTGCCAGCAGTGATAGAAGACAGACTGCT. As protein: CASSDRRQTA. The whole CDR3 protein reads CASSDRRQTAEQFF.

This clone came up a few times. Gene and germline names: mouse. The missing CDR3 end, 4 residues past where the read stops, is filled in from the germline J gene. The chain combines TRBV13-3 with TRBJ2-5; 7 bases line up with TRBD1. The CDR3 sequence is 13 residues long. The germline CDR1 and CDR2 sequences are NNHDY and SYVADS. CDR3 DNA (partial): TGTGCCAGCAGGACAGGGAAGGAGGAC. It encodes CASRTGKED. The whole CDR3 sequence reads CASRTGKEDTQYF. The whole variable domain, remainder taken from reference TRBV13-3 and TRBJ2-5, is EAAVTQSPRSKVAVTGGKVTLSCHQTNNHDYMYWYRQDTGHGLRLIHYSYVADSTEKGDIPDGYKASRPSQENFSLILELASLSQTAVYFCASRTGKEDTQYFGPGTRLLVL.

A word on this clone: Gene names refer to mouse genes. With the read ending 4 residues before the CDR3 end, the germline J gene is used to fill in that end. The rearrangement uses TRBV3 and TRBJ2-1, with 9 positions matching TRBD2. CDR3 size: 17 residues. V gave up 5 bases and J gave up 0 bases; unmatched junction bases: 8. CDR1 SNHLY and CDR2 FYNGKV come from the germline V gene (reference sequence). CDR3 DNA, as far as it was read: TGTGCCAGCAGCCCCTCGACTGGGGGTTATAACTATGCT. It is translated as CASSPSTGGYNYA. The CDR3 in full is CASSPSTGGYNYAEQFF.

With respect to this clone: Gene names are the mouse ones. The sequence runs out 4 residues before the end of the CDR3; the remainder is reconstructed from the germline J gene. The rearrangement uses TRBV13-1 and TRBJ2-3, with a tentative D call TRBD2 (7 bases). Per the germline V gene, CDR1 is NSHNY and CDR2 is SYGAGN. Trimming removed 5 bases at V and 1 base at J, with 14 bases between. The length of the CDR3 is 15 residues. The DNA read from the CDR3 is TGTGCCAGCAGCGTGGGGGGCGGGGGTGCAGAA. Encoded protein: CASSVGGGGAE. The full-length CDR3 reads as CASSVGGGGAETLYF.

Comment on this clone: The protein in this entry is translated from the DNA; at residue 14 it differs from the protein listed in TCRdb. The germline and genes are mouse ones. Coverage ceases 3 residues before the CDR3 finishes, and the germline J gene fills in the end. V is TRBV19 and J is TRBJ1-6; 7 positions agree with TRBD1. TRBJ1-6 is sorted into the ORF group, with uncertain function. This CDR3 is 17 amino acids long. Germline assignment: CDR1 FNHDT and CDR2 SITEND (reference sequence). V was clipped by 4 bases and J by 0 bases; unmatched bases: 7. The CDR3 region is CASSPTGTVSYNSPLYF. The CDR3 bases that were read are TGTGCCAGCAGTCCTACCGGGACAGTTTCCTATAATTCGCCC.

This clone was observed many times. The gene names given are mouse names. This chain's CDR3 is CASSEGLGGRYAEQFF. Incomplete CDR3 DNA: TGTGCCAGCAGTGAGGGACTGGGGGGGCGCTATGCT. V usage is TRBV13-3 and J usage is TRBJ2-1; the match to TRBD2 covers 14 bases. The read ends 4 residues before the CDR3 terminus; that terminus is restored from the germline J gene. The CDR3 loop spans 16 amino acids. The germline gives CDR1 NNHDY, CDR2 SYVADS. V lost 2 bases and J lost 3; bases outside the gene matches: 1.

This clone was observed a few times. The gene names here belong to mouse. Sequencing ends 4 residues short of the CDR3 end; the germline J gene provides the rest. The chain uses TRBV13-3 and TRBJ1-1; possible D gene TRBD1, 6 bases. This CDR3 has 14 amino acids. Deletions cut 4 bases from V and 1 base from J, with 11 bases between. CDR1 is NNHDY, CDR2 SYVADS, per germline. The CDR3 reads CASSPQGPNTEVFF. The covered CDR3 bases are TGTGCCAGCAGTCCCCAGGGGCCGAACACA.

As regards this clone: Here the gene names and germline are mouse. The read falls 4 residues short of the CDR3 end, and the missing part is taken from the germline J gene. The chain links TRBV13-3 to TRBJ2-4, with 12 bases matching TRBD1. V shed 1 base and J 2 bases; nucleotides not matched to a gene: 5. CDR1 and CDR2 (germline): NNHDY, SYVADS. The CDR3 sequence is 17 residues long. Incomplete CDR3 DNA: TGTGCCAGCAGTGATACTGGGACAGGGGGCTTTCAAAAC. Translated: CASSDTGTGGFQN. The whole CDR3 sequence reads CASSDTGTGGFQNTLYF. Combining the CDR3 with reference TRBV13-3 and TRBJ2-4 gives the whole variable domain EAAVTQSPRSKVAVTGGKVTLSCHQTNNHDYMYWYRQDTGHGLRLIHYSYVADSTEKGDIPDGYKASRPSQENFSLILELASLSQTAVYFCASSDTGTGGFQNTLYFGAGTRLSVL.

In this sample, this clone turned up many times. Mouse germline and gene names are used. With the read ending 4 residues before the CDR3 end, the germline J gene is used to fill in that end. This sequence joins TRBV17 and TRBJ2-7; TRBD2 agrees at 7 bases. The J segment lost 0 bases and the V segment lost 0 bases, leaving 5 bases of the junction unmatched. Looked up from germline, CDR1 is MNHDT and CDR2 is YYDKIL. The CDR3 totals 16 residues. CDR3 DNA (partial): TGTGCTAGCAGTAGAGATTCGGGGGGGAGCTCCTAT. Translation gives CASSRDSGGSSY. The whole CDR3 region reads CASSRDSGGSSYEQYF.

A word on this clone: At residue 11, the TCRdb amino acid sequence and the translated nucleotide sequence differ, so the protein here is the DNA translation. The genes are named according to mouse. The CDR3 reads CASSRQAYNSPLYF. The sequenced part of the CDR3 DNA is TGTGCCAGCAGTAGACAGGCCTATAATTCGCCC. This rearrangement joins TRBV19 to TRBJ1-6, with D tentatively TRBD1 (6 bases). The read ends 3 residues shy of where the CDR3 ends; the end is completed using the germline J gene. TRBJ1-6 is sorted into the ORF group, with uncertain function. Germline V gene lookup returns CDR1 FNHDT and CDR2 SITEND (reference sequence). The CDR3 is 14 residues long. V shed 3 bases and J shed 2 bases, with 6 bases lying between them.

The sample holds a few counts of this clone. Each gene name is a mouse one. CDR3 region: CASSDPGGSAEQFF. CDR3 DNA (partial): TGTGCCAGCAGTGATCCGGGGGGGAGTGCT. The J gene is TRBJ2-1, the V gene TRBV13-1, with 7 bases identical to TRBD2. The read comes to an end 4 residues before the CDR3 does, leaving the germline J gene to fill in the end. Per germline, CDR1 NSHNY and CDR2 SYGAGN. Trimming took 1 base from V and 6 from J; bases not matched to a gene: 4. The length of the CDR3 is 14 residues.

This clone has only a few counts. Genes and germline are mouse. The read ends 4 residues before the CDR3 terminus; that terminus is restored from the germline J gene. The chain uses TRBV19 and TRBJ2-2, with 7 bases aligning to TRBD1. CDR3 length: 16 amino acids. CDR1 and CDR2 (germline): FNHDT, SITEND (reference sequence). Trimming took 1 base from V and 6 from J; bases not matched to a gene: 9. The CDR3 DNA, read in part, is TGTGCCAGCAGTATAAGGGACAGCCCGGGGGCCGGG. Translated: CASSIRDSPGAG. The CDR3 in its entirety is CASSIRDSPGAGQLYF.

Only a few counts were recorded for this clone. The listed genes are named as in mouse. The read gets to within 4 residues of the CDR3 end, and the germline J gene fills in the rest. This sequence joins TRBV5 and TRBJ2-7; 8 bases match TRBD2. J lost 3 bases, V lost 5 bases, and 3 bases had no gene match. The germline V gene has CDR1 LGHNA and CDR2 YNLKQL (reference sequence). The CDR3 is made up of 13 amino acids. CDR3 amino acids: CASSTWGVYEQYF. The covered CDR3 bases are TGTGCCAGCAGCACCTGGGGGGTCTAT.

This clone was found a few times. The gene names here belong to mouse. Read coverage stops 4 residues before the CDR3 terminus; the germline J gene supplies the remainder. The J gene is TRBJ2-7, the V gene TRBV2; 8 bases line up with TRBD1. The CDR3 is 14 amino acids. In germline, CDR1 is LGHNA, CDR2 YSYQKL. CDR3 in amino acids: CASSQDRGPYEQYF. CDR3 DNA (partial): TGTGCCAGCAGCCAAGACAGGGGGCCGTAT.

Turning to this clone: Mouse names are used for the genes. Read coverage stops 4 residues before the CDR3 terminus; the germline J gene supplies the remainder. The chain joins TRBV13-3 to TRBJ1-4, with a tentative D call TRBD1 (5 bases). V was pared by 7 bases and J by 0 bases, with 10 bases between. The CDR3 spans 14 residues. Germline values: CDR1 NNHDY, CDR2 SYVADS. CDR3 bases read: TGTGCCAGCGCCGACAGCTTTTCCAACGAA. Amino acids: CASADSFSNE. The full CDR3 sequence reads CASADSFSNERLFF.

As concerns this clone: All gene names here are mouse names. The CDR3 loop is CTCSADLGQGNSDYTF. The sequenced CDR3 bases are TGCACCTGCAGTGCAGATCTGGGACAGGGGAACTCC. V is TRBV1 and J is TRBJ1-2; 10 bases align to TRBD1. The read stops 4 residues short of the end of the CDR3; the missing end is completed from the germline J gene. The V segment lost 0 bases and the J segment 2 bases; nucleotides outside the gene matches: 3. The CDR3 sequence is 16 residues long. In germline, CDR1 is NSQYPW, CDR2 LRSPGD (reference sequence). Full variable domain (outside the CDR3, taken from reference TRBV1 and TRBJ1-2): VTLLEQNPRWRLVPRGQAVNLRCILKNSQYPWMSWYQQDLQKQLQWLFTLRSPGDKEVKSLPGADYLATRVTDTELRLQVANMSQGRTLYCTCSADLGQGNSDYTFGSGTRLLVI.

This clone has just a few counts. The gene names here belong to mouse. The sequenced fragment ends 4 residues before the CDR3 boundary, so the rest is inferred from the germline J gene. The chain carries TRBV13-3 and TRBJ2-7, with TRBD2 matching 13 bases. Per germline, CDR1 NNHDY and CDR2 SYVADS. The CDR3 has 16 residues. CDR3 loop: CASSDVGLGGLYEQYF. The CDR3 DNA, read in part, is TGTGCCAGCAGTGATGTGGGACTGGGGGGGTTATAT.

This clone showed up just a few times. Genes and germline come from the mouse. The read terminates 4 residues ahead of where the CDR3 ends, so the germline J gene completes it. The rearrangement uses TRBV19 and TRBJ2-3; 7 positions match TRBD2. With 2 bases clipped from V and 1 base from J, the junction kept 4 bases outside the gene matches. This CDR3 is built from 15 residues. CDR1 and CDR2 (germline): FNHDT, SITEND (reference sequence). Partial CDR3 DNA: TGTGCCAGCAGTATCCGGGGGGGACGTGCAGAA. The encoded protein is CASSIRGGRAE. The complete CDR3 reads CASSIRGGRAETLYF.

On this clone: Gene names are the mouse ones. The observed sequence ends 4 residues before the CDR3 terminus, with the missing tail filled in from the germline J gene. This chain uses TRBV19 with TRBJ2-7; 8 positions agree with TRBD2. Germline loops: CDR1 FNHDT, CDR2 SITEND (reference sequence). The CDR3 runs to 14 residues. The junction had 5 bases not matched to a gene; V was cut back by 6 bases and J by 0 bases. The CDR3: CASTHWGSSYEQYF. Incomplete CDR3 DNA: TGTGCCAGCACCCACTGGGGGAGCTCCTAT.

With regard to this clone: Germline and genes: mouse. The CDR3 sequence is CTCSAEGLGGSQNTLYF. The sequenced CDR3 bases are TGCACCTGCAGTGCAGAGGGACTGGGGGGTAGTCAAAAC. The J gene is TRBJ2-4, the V gene TRBV1; TRBD2 matches at 12 bases. The read ends 4 residues early relative to the CDR3; the germline J gene fills the gap. The V gene's germline CDR1 is NSQYPW and CDR2 LRSPGD (reference sequence). The CDR3 extends over 17 amino acids. V shed 0 bases and J 0 bases; nucleotides not matched to a gene: 1.

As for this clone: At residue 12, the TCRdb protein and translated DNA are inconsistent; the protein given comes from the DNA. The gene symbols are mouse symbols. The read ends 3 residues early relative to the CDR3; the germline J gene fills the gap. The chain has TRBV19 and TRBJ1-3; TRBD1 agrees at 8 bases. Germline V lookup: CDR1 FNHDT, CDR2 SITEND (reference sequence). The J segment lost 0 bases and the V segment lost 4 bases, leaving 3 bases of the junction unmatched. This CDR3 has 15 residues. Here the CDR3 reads CASSLDRGSGNTLYF. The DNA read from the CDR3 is TGTGCCAGCAGTCTCGACAGGGGTTCTGGAAATACG.

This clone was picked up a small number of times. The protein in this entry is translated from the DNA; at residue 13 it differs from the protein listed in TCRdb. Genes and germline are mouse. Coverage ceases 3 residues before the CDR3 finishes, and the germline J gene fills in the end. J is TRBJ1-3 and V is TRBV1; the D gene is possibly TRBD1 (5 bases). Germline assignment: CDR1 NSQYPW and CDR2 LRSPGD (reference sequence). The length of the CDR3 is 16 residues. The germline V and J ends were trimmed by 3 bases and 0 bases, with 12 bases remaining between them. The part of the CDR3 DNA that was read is TGCACCTGCAGTGCGCTCACGGGGGGTTCTGGAAATACG. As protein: CTCSALTGGSGNT. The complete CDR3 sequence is CTCSALTGGSGNTLYF.